The 26 T cell receptor beta chains below come from one sample, sequenced in a study of identical twins. TCRdb reanalysed the 5' RACE reads using MiXCR and keeps one entry per CDR3 protein. The sample lists about 390,000 distinct CDR3 sequences; approximately 8.8% were seen once. What was sequenced was naive T cells sorted from blood. Receptor source: a woman aged 50 to 60 in good health.

This clonotype showed up many times. V gene TRBV27 combines with J gene TRBJ2-5; D perhaps matches TRBD1 (8 bases). V lost 3 bases, J lost 5 bases, and 13 bases lay in between. CDR1 is MNHEY, CDR2 SMNVEV, per germline (reference sequence). The CDR3 is made up of 14 amino acids. This CDR3 reads CASSFTGGGETQYF. CDR3 bases: TGTGCCAGCAGTTTTACAGGGGGAGGGGAGACCCAGTACTTC.

This chain joins TRBV20-1 and TRBJ2-7, with no clear D. V was trimmed by 2 bases and J by 7 bases, leaving 15 bases between them. The length of the CDR3 is 13 residues. CDR1 is DFQATT and CDR2 is SNEGSKA in the germline V gene (reference sequence). The CDR3 DNA is TGCAGTGCTAGAAAAGGACCCACTCGTGAGCAGTACTTC. Its translation: CSARKGPTREQYF.

The CDR3 here is CATRQDAEKLFF. CDR3 DNA sequence: TGTGCCACCAGGCAGGACGCGGAAAAACTGTTTTTT. This sequence joins TRBV24-1 and TRBJ1-4; D uncertain. The CDR3 spans 12 residues. CDR1 and CDR2 from the germline V gene are KGHDR and SFDVKD. Trimming took off 7 bases at V and 8 bases at J, with 10 bases between the two ends.

The V gene is TRBV12-3 or TRBV12-4, the J gene TRBJ1-5, with 7 positions matching TRBD1. CDR3 length equals 13 residues. Trimming at V came to 7 bases and at J to 5 bases, leaving 5 bases not matched to a gene. The CDR3 DNA reads as TGTGCCAGCACCTCAGGGGGGGATCAGCCCCAGCATTTT. Translating gives CASTSGGDQPQHF.

This clonotype was counted at least ten times. This chain links TRBV7-8 with TRBJ2-1, with TRBD2 matching over 10 bases. Germline V lookup: CDR1 SGHVS, CDR2 FQNEAQ. V lost 2 bases to trimming and J lost 8 bases; unmatched junction nucleotides: 3. This CDR3 region has 14 residues. The CDR3 bases are TGTGCCAGCAGCTTAACTAGCGGGGCCCATGAGCAGTTCTTC. Translating gives CASSLTSGAHEQFF.

The V gene is TRBV12-3 or TRBV12-4, the J gene TRBJ2-7; 7 bases match TRBD1. Trimming at V came to 5 bases and at J to 3 bases, leaving 13 bases not matched to a gene. The CDR3 totals 16 residues. The CDR3 nucleotides are TGTGCCAGCAGTCCCCAGGGACAGCTTTATGGCTACGAGCAGTACTTC. Translated, it gives CASSPQGQLYGYEQYF.

There are a few counts of this clonotype. The rearrangement links TRBV6-1 to TRBJ2-7; D is perhaps TRBD1 (6 bases). Deletions cut 3 bases from V and 2 bases from J, with 14 bases between. The CDR3 consists of 15 residues. Germline CDR1 reads MNHNS; CDR2 reads SASEGT. CDR3 sequence (DNA): TGTGCCAGCAGTGATGGGCAGGGGATTCCCTACGAGCAGTACTTC. As protein: CASSDGQGIPYEQYF.

This clonotype was detected many times. The chain employs TRBV11-2 and TRBJ2-1; perhaps D is TRBD1 or TRBD2 (5 bases each). This CDR3 spans 14 amino acids. Deletions cut 5 bases from V and 0 bases from J, with 8 bases between. Germline values: CDR1 SGHAT, CDR2 FQNNGV. The CDR3 spells CASSRDHSYNEQFF. The CDR3 DNA sequence: TGTGCCAGCAGCAGGGACCACTCCTACAATGAGCAGTTCTTC.

This clonotype was recorded at least ten times. The rearrangement uses TRBV7-9 and TRBJ2-3; D may be TRBD1 (6 bases). Trimming took 5 bases from V and 7 from J, leaving 19 bases between them. The CDR3 covers 15 residues. Germline CDR1 reads SEHNR; CDR2 reads FQNEAQ (reference sequence). The CDR3 sequence is CASSLNEGDRNTQYF. The CDR3 nucleotides read TGTGCCAGCAGCCTAAACGAGGGGGATAGAAATACGCAGTATTTT. Full variable domain (missing parts from reference TRBV7-9 and TRBJ2-3): DTGVSQNPRHKITKRGQNVTFRCDPISEHNRLYWYRQTLGQGPEFLTYFQNEAQLEKSRLLSDRFSAERPKGSFSTLEIQRTEQGDSAMYLCASSLNEGDRNTQYFGPGTRLTVL.

There are a few counts of this clonotype. The gene calls are TRBV2 and TRBJ1-4, with D perhaps TRBD1 (5 bases). Trimming pared 8 bases from V and 8 bases from J, leaving 12 bases between. CDR3 size: 12 residues. Germline V gene data show CDR1 as SNHLY and CDR2 as FYNNEI. CDR3: CASLGGREKLFF. The CDR3 DNA reads TGTGCCAGCCTGGGGGGGAGAGAAAAACTGTTTTTT.

This clonotype was found a few times. J is TRBJ2-2 and V is TRBV30; D not resolved. Germline CDR1 and CDR2: GTSNPN and SVGIG (reference sequence). The CDR3 has 13 amino acids. Trimming took 4 bases from V and 4 from J, leaving 10 bases between them. For the CDR3, the DNA is TGTGCCTGGAAGACCGACTCCACCGGGGAGCTGTTTTTT. Protein sequence: CAWKTDSTGELFF.

This rearrangement joins TRBV12-3 or TRBV12-4 to TRBJ2-3, with 10 bases lining up with TRBD1. The CDR3 runs to 20 residues. V was pared by 0 bases and J by 4 bases, with 16 bases of the junction left unmatched. The CDR3 nucleotides read TGTGCCAGCAGTTTAGCCTTGGATTTTACCGGGACAGGGGACCCAGATACGCAGTATTTT. It encodes CASSLALDFTGTGDPDTQYF.

The rearrangement uses TRBV4-1 and TRBJ2-1; TRBD2 matches 8 bases. The CDR3 has 14 amino acids. V lost 7 bases and J lost 8; bases outside the gene matches: 10. Germline CDR1 and CDR2: MGHRA and YSYEKL. The CDR3 here is CASTSGSRWDEQFF. The CDR3 DNA is TGCGCCAGCACGAGCGGGAGTCGGTGGGATGAGCAGTTCTTC.

In its sample, this clonotype was seen a few times. The chain is built from TRBV6-6 and TRBJ1-2; the D gene is possibly TRBD1 (5 bases). Trimming removed 7 bases from V and 4 bases from J, with 16 bases in between. There are 14 residues in the CDR3. Germline values: CDR1 MNHNY, CDR2 SVGAGI (reference sequence). The CDR3 here is CASTPSGESYGYTF. DNA for the CDR3: TGTGCCAGCACCCCTTCGGGGGAGAGCTATGGCTACACCTTC.

This clonotype was recorded at least ten times. The chain has TRBV11-2 and TRBJ1-3; D is uncertain. The CDR3 has 15 residues. The germline V gene has CDR1 SGHAT and CDR2 FQNNGV. Trimming stripped 7 bases from V and 4 bases from J, with 17 bases between. The CDR3 loop is CASTSYRESGNTIYF. In nucleotides, the CDR3 is TGTGCCAGCACCTCTTATCGGGAGTCAGGAAACACCATATATTTT.

Comment on this clonotype: A read error is possible here, since a much larger clone lies one base away. J is TRBJ2-1 and V is TRBV29-1; D remains unclear. In germline, CDR1 is SQVTM, CDR2 ANQGSEA. The CDR3 loop spans 13 amino acids. The V and J ends lost 4 bases and 3 bases respectively, with 10 bases between them. The CDR3: CSVAPQSYNEQFF. The CDR3 DNA is TGCAGCGTTGCGCCCCAAAGCTACAATGAGCAGTTCTTC.

The CDR3 nucleotides are TGTGCCAGCAGCTTCCTACTAGATACGCAGTATTTT. It specifies CASSFLLDTQYF. The chain has TRBV7-2 and TRBJ2-3; D unresolved. Germline lookup yields CDR1 SGHTA and CDR2 FQGNSA. The V end was cut by 3 bases, the J end by 5 bases, with 6 bases between. The CDR3 is made up of 12 amino acids.

This clonotype was seen a few times. V and J are TRBV4-1 and TRBJ2-6; D might be TRBD2 (5 bases). This CDR3 has 19 residues. Deletions cut 0 bases from V and 4 bases from J, with 19 bases between. Germline lookup yields CDR1 MGHRA and CDR2 YSYEKL. For the CDR3, the DNA is TGCGCCAGCAGCCAAGAGCGAGGGTTTGGTATGGGAGGGGCCAACGTCCTGACTTTC. Its protein is CASSQERGFGMGGANVLTF.

This clonotype appeared a few times. The chain has TRBV29-1 and TRBJ1-4; 7 bases map to TRBD1. Germline V gene sequence: CDR1 SQVTM, CDR2 ANQGSEA. The CDR3 has 13 residues. V shed 7 bases, J shed 5 bases, and the junction held 7 bases outside the gene matches. CDR3 region: CSALTGPNEKLFF. CDR3 coding DNA: TGCAGCGCTTTGACAGGGCCCAATGAAAAACTGTTTTTT.

This rearrangement joins TRBV5-1 to TRBJ1-2; no reliable D call. The CDR3 covers 13 residues. CDR1 SGHRS and CDR2 YFSETQ come from the germline V gene. V dropped 4 bases and J dropped 8 bases, with 15 bases sitting between them. The CDR3 DNA reads TGCGCCAGCAGCGGAGAGGACCCGGGGGGCTACACCTTC. It translates to CASSGEDPGGYTF.

This clonotype was counted between two and nine times. The chain uses TRBV7-9 and TRBJ2-4; the D gene is possibly TRBD2 (5 bases). Germline CDR1 reads SEHNR; CDR2 reads FQNEAQ (reference sequence). This CDR3 has 18 amino acids. Trimming left V 2 bases short and J 8 bases short, with 25 bases between. The CDR3 DNA follows: TGTGCCAGCAGCTTAATAAGGATGGCAGGATCGGCCGGGGACATTCAGTACTTC. Translated, it gives CASSLIRMAGSAGDIQYF.

This clonotype was found a few times. The J gene is TRBJ2-7, the V gene TRBV5-1; D is perhaps TRBD1 or TRBD2 (5 bases each). V lost 4 bases and J 9 bases, leaving 20 bases between the germline ends. The CDR3 loop spans 14 amino acids. The germline V gene encodes CDR1 SGHRS and CDR2 YFSETQ. CDR3 sequence (DNA): TGCGCCAGCAGCCCCGGGACGGCCCTCCTGGGGCAGTACTTC. Translating gives CASSPGTALLGQYF.

In the case of this clonotype: This clone may be a read error of a much larger clone one base away. The chain couples TRBV28 to TRBJ2-1; no definite D call. The length of the CDR3 is 15 residues. Germline V lookup: CDR1 MDHEN, CDR2 SYDVKM. The CDR3 spells CTSSLQSNGESEQFF. CDR3 nucleotide sequence: TGTACCAGCAGTTTACAGAGTAACGGAGAAAGTGAGCAGTTCTTC.

The rearrangement uses TRBV29-1 and TRBJ2-7, with D perhaps TRBD1 (6 bases). V dropped 6 bases and J dropped 6 bases, with 9 bases sitting between them. The CDR3 loop spans 10 amino acids. Germline V lookup: CDR1 SQVTM, CDR2 ANQGSEA. CDR3 residues: CSVRTVEQYF. CDR3 in DNA: TGCAGCGTCCGGACAGTCGAGCAGTACTTC.

This clonotype has a count of ten or more. This rearrangement joins TRBV29-1 to TRBJ2-7; 7 bases are shared with TRBD1. CDR1 SQVTM and CDR2 ANQGSEA come from the germline V gene. V lost 4 bases, J lost 3 bases, and 3 bases stayed unmatched. The CDR3 extends over 12 amino acids. CDR3 loop: CSVARGFYEQYF. CDR3 nucleotide sequence: TGCAGCGTTGCCAGGGGGTTCTACGAGCAGTACTTC.

This clonotype came up many times. The J gene is TRBJ2-2, the V gene TRBV29-1; 11 nucleotides align to TRBD2. Germline-derived CDR1 and CDR2 are SQVTM and ANQGSEA. The J segment lost 6 bases and the V segment lost 4 bases, leaving 7 bases of the junction unmatched. The CDR3 runs to 15 residues. The CDR3 DNA sequence: TGCAGCGTTGCATGGTTAGCGGGAGGGGCCGGGGAGCTGTTTTTT. Protein: CSVAWLAGGAGELFF.